The clone carrying this T cell receptor beta chain has ten or more counts. Its antigen is not known. This sample was taken from a study of T cells after yellow fever vaccination. The study, taken as a whole, reports: Most primary-vaccination clones reappeared after the booster (approximately 97% CD4, about 88% CD8).

UMIs were added to TCR cDNA along with a universal primer site when it was made by 5'RACE template switching. TCRdb reprocessed the 5' RACE reads via MiXCR and lists one record per CDR3 protein. The repertoire holds about 49,000 distinct CDR3 sequences, less than 9% seen once, with less than 35% in the top ten. J gave up 4 bases and V 4 bases, and 7 bases lay outside the gene matches. This CDR3 is 15 amino acids long. Germline lookup yields CDR1 SGHRS and CDR2 YFSETQ. This material consisted of CD8+ T cells sorted from PBMCs, taken around 14 days after the first yellow fever vaccination. The chain employs TRBV5-1 and TRBJ2-3, with 9 bases lining up with TRBD1. This clonotype originated in a man aged 18-30 years who received the YFV17D yellow fever vaccine. This CDR3 is CASSQVDRGPDTQYF. The DNA of the CDR3 is TGCGCCAGCAGCCAGGTGGACAGGGGTCCAGATACGCAGTATTTT.